One and the same sample provided the 25 T cell receptor beta chains below, sequenced in a study of blood T cell repertoires in COVID-19. The assay was immunoSEQ multiplex PCR, and TCRdb's table has in-frame clones only and misses some. This table holds more than 90,000 clones, roughly 88% found once. The sample was peripheral blood. The receptors originated from a woman between 65 and 79 years old with acute or convalescent COVID-19.

The chain joins TRBV3-1 (or the pseudogene TRBV3-2) to TRBJ2-5; the D is unclear. The length of the CDR3 is 13 residues. Between the trimmed V and J ends, which lost 2 bases and 2 bases, there was a span of 6 bases. Germline CDR1 LGHDT, CDR2 YNNKEL (reference sequence). Here the CDR3 reads CASSQLPQETQYF. Here the CDR3 DNA reads TGTGCCAGCAGCCAACTACCTCAAGAGACCCAGTACTTC.

V usage is TRBV6-5 and J usage is TRBJ2-3; D may be TRBD2 (6 bases). Germline V CDR1 and CDR2: MNHEY, SVGAGI. The CDR3 runs 11 residues. V was clipped by 6 bases and J by 5 bases, with 6 bases between them. The CDR3 sequence: CASREGDTQYF. The CDR3 nucleotides read TGTGCCAGCAGGGAGGGAGATACGCAGTATTTT.

The chain employs TRBV19 and TRBJ2-5, with D maybe TRBD2 (7 bases). Deletions cut 0 bases from V and 5 bases from J, with 22 bases between. CDR1 and CDR2 from the germline V gene are LNHDA and SQIVND (reference sequence). The CDR3 totals 18 residues. The CDR3 DNA reads TGTGCCAGTAGTATAGAGGCGGGAGCGGTGGGGGGGCTGGAGACCCAGTACTTC. Translated: CASSIEAGAVGGLETQYF.

The chain couples TRBV6-4 to TRBJ1-5; D is unresolved. There are 13 residues in the CDR3. Looked up from germline, CDR1 is MRHNA and CDR2 is SNTAGT. V gave up 6 bases and J gave up 5 bases, with 11 bases separating them. CDR3 residues: CASSPEVDQPQHF. The CDR3 bases are TGTGCCAGCAGCCCCGAGGTGGATCAGCCCCAGCATTTT.

The chain is built from TRBV2 and TRBJ2-1, with 12 bases fitting TRBD2. This CDR3 is 16 amino acids long. In germline, CDR1 is SNHLY, CDR2 FYNNEI. V shed 1 base and J 8 bases; nucleotides not matched to a gene: 6. This chain's CDR3 is CASSEGLLAGGDEQFF. CDR3 bases: TGTGCCAGCAGTGAAGGGTTACTAGCGGGAGGCGATGAGCAGTTCTTC. Together with reference TRBV2 and TRBJ2-1, the CDR3 gives the full variable domain: EPEVTQTPSHQVTQMGQEVILRCVPISNHLYFYWYRQILGQKVEFLVSFYNNEISEKSEIFDDQFSVERPDGSNFTLKIRSTKLEDSAMYFCASSEGLLAGGDEQFFGPGTRLTVL.

This clone was counted only a few times. The V gene is TRBV5-4, the J gene TRBJ1-1; 7 positions match TRBD1. Germline assignment: CDR1 SGHNT and CDR2 YYREEE (reference sequence). The trim removed 5 bases at V and 0 bases at J, leaving 4 bases unmatched. The length of the CDR3 is 14 residues. The CDR3 DNA reads as TGTGCCAGCAGTCGGGGACAGATGAACACTGAAGCTTTCTTT. It encodes CASSRGQMNTEAFF.

This clone was counted only a few times. The V call is TRBV5-4, the J call TRBJ2-3; 8 nucleotides match TRBD2. This CDR3 has 14 residues. In germline, CDR1 is SGHNT, CDR2 YYREEE (reference sequence). V was clipped by 3 bases and J by 4 bases; unmatched bases: 4. CDR3 amino acids: CASSSSGSADTQYF. In DNA form, the CDR3 reads TGTGCCAGCAGCTCCAGCGGGAGCGCAGATACGCAGTATTTT.

CDR3 DNA: TGTGCCAGTAGTATGTGGGGACAGACCAATTCACCCCTCCACTTT. Translated: CASSMWGQTNSPLHF. The rearrangement joins TRBV19 to TRBJ1-6; TRBD1 aligns across 7 bases. This CDR3 region has 15 residues. V trimming: 3 bases; J trimming: 7 bases; junction bases outside the gene matches: 6. CDR1 is LNHDA and CDR2 is SQIVND in the germline V gene (reference sequence).

This clone came up once. The rearrangement uses TRBV5-1 and TRBJ2-7; 10 bases are shared with TRBD1. The CDR3 has 14 residues. The trim removed 0 bases at V and 5 bases at J, leaving 2 bases unmatched. The germline V gene has CDR1 SGHRS and CDR2 YFSETQ. The CDR3 DNA sequence: TGCGCCAGCAGCTTGGGGGACAGGGGACACGAGCAGTACTTC. It is translated as CASSLGDRGHEQYF. The variable domain in full, with the rest retrieved from reference TRBV5-1 and TRBJ2-7, is KAGVTQTPRYLIKTRGQQVTLSCSPISGHRSVSWYQQTPGQGLQFLFEYFSETQRNKGNFPGRFSGRQFSNSRSEMNVSTLELGDSALYLCASSLGDRGHEQYFGPGTRLTVT.

V is TRBV9 and J is TRBJ2-7; 9 nucleotides agree with TRBD1. Per the germline V gene, CDR1 is SGDLS and CDR2 is YYNGEE. The V gene end was trimmed by 5 bases and the J gene end by 0 bases; junction bases not matched to a gene: 6. This CDR3 contains 15 residues. The CDR3: CASSHSDRGSYEQYF. CDR3 nucleotides: TGTGCCAGCAGTCACTCGGACAGGGGCTCCTACGAGCAGTACTTC.

CDR3 DNA sequence: TGTGCCAGTACCAGGTGGGGGCTAGGCACAGATACGCAGTATTTT. Its protein product is CASTRWGLGTDTQYF. The chain links TRBV19 to TRBJ2-3; D is possibly TRBD1 (6 bases). The V end lost 7 bases, the J end lost 1 base, and 15 bases lay between the germline ends. In germline, CDR1 is LNHDA, CDR2 SQIVND (reference sequence). The CDR3 has 15 amino acids. Full variable domain (missing parts from reference TRBV19 and TRBJ2-3): DGGITQSPKYLFRKEGQNVTLSCEQNLNHDAMYWYRQDPGQGLRLIYYSQIVNDFQKGDIAEGYSVSREKKESFPLTVTSAQKNPTAFYLCASTRWGLGTDTQYFGPGTRLTVL.

A single count supports this clone. The chain carries TRBV27 and TRBJ1-1; 7 bases fit TRBD1. This CDR3 is built from 14 residues. J lost 3 bases, V lost 5 bases, and 6 bases had no gene match. Germline V gives CDR1 MNHEY, CDR2 SMNVEV (reference sequence). CDR3 sequence (DNA): TGTGCCAGCAGTCTTTTCACAGGGGACACTGAAGCTTTCTTT. Its translation: CASSLFTGDTEAFF.

The chain uses TRBV30 and TRBJ2-5, with D tentatively TRBD2 (6 bases). Trimming cost V 5 bases and J 9 bases, with 16 bases left between them. From germline, CDR1 is GTSNPN and CDR2 SVGIG (reference sequence). CDR3 length equals 12 residues. The CDR3 region is CAWGAGPGAQYF. CDR3 in DNA: TGTGCCTGGGGGGCGGGGCCGGGGGCCCAGTACTTC.

The chain has TRBV6-6 and TRBJ1-6; 7 nucleotides line up with TRBD1. The CDR3 extends over 14 amino acids. With 5 bases clipped from V and 7 bases from J, the junction kept 5 bases outside the gene matches. Germline CDR1 MNHNY, CDR2 SVGAGI (reference sequence). The CDR3 DNA is TGTGCCAGCAGTCGACAGGGTGAGAATTCACCCCTCCACTTT. Its translation is CASSRQGENSPLHF.

This clone was seen just once. This chain connects TRBV5-1 to TRBJ1-2; TRBD1 is a possible D gene (5 bases). The germline gives CDR1 SGHRS, CDR2 YFSETQ. Trimming took 0 bases from V and 4 from J, leaving 13 bases between them. There are 15 residues in the CDR3. The CDR3 DNA is TGCGCCAGCAGCTTGGGAGGGCCCGGGGGCTATGGCTACACCTTC. Protein: CASSLGGPGGYGYTF.

J is TRBJ2-7 and V is TRBV2, with TRBD2 matching 9 bases. The CDR3 contains 14 residues. The V gene's germline CDR1 is SNHLY and CDR2 FYNNEI. V gave up 7 bases and J gave up 2 bases; unmatched junction bases: 6. In nucleotides, the CDR3 is TGTGCCAGCAAGCCGGGACTAGCCGCCTACGAGCAGTACTTC. Its protein product is CASKPGLAAYEQYF.

The rearrangement joins TRBV18 to TRBJ2-7; 8 positions match TRBD1. CDR1 is KGHSH and CDR2 is LQKENI in the germline V gene. The V gene end was trimmed by 5 bases and the J gene end by 6 bases; junction bases not matched to a gene: 6. The CDR3 sequence is 13 residues long. The CDR3 DNA reads TGTGCCAGCTCAGAGACAGGGGTTGGCGAGCAGTACTTC. Protein product: CASSETGVGEQYF.

The CDR3 DNA reads TGTGCCAGCAGCTTGACAGGGCCCCTCTGGGAGCAGTACTTC. Translation gives CASSLTGPLWEQYF. The V and J genes are TRBV5-6 and TRBJ2-7, with D possibly TRBD1 on 6 matching bases. V was cut by 1 base and J by 7 bases, with 15 bases left in between. The length of the CDR3 is 14 residues. Per the germline V gene, CDR1 is SGHDT and CDR2 is YYEEEE.

The chain joins TRBV7-9 to TRBJ1-2, with no clear D. Trimming stripped 1 base from V and 8 bases from J, with 8 bases between. This CDR3 is 12 amino acids long. CDR1 and CDR2 (germline): SEHNR, FQNEAQ (reference sequence). The CDR3 DNA follows: TGTGCCAGCAGCTTAGATGACGGGGGCTACACCTTC. Translating it yields CASSLDDGGYTF.

Of note for this clone: This specimen includes other DNA sequences encoding the same CDR3. The genes are TRBV18 and TRBJ2-5; D is perhaps TRBD2 (6 bases). The CDR3 has 12 residues. The V and J ends lost 3 bases and 5 bases respectively, with 7 bases between them. Germline V gives CDR1 KGHSH, CDR2 LQKENI. The CDR3 DNA sequence: TGTGCCAGCTCACCCCGGGGGGAGACCCAGTACTTC. Its translation is CASSPRGETQYF.

The chain uses TRBV19 and TRBJ2-3; TRBD2 might be the D (6 bases). CDR3 size: 15 residues. V lost 7 bases and J lost 1, with 15 bases in between. Looked up from germline, CDR1 is LNHDA and CDR2 is SQIVND (reference sequence). The CDR3 sequence: CASTTRGLRTDTQYF. The DNA for the CDR3 is TGTGCCAGTACCACAAGGGGACTCCGCACAGATACGCAGTATTTT.

The V gene is TRBV19, the J gene TRBJ2-7; 8 bases fit TRBD1. CDR1 and CDR2 (germline): LNHDA, SQIVND (reference sequence). Trimming at V came to 5 bases and at J to 8 bases, leaving 11 bases not matched to a gene. The length of the CDR3 is 14 residues. Here the CDR3 reads CASSSDRVTTKQYF. The CDR3 region has the DNA TGTGCCAGTAGTTCGGACAGGGTGACTACAAAGCAGTACTTC. Looking up the rest from reference TRBV19 and TRBJ2-7 gives the full variable domain: DGGITQSPKYLFRKEGQNVTLSCEQNLNHDAMYWYRQDPGQGLRLIYYSQIVNDFQKGDIAEGYSVSREKKESFPLTVTSAQKNPTAFYLCASSSDRVTTKQYFGPGTRLTVT.

The V and J genes are TRBV5-6 and TRBJ2-1, with 7 bases aligning to TRBD1. The CDR3 spans 17 residues. Unmatched junction bases numbered 12, after V lost 4 bases and J lost 2 bases. CDR1 and CDR2 from the germline V gene are SGHDT and YYEEEE. The CDR3 region has the DNA TGTGCCAGCAGCCATTCCCCCGGGACAGATCCCTACAATGAGCAGTTCTTC. Translated: CASSHSPGTDPYNEQFF.

The chain recombines TRBV5-1 with TRBJ1-4, with unresolved D. V lost 3 bases and J lost 5, with 14 bases in between. Per germline, CDR1 SGHRS and CDR2 YFSETQ. This CDR3 spans 15 amino acids. The CDR3 region has the DNA TGCGCCAGCAGCTCGGGAACAGAGTCCAATGAAAAACTGTTTTTT. The encoded protein is CASSSGTESNEKLFF. The entire variable domain, with the rest obtained from reference TRBV5-1 and TRBJ1-4, is as follows: KAGVTQTPRYLIKTRGQQVTLSCSPISGHRSVSWYQQTPGQGLQFLFEYFSETQRNKGNFPGRFSGRQFSNSRSEMNVSTLELGDSALYLCASSSGTESNEKLFFGSGTQLSVL.

This clone appeared a single time. V is TRBV11-2 and J is TRBJ2-7, with TRBD1 as a possible D gene (6 bases). This CDR3 spans 15 amino acids. V lost 1 base and J lost 1, with 11 bases in between. Germline V lookup: CDR1 SGHAT, CDR2 FQNNGV. CDR3 bases: TGTGCCAGCAGCTTAGCCTGGGGGCAGTCCTACGAGCAGTACTTC. As protein: CASSLAWGQSYEQYF.